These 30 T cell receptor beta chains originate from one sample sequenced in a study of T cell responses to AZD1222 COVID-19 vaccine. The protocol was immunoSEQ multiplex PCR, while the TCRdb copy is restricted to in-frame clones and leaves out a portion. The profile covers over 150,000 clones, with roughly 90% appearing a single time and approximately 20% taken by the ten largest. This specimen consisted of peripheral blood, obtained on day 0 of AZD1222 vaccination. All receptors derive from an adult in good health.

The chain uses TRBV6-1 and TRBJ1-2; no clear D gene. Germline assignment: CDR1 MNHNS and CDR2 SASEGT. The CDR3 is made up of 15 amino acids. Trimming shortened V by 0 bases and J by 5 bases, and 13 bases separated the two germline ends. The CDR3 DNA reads TGTGCCAGCAGTGAAGCGCCTAATGGAGGGTATGGCTACACCTTC. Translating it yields CASSEAPNGGYGYTF.

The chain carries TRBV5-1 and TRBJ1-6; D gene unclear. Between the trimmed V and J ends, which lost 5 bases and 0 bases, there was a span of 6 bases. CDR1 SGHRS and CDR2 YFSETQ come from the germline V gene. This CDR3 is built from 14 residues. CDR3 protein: CASRQSSYNSPLHF. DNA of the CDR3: TGCGCCAGCAGACAGAGCTCCTATAATTCACCCCTCCACTTT. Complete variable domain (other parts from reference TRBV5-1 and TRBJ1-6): KAGVTQTPRYLIKTRGQQVTLSCSPISGHRSVSWYQQTPGQGLQFLFEYFSETQRNKGNFPGRFSGRQFSNSRSEMNVSTLELGDSALYLCASRQSSYNSPLHFGNGTRLTVT.

Written as DNA, the CDR3 is TGTGCCACCAGCATCACGGGGGGTAGCGGGAGGGCAGTGGAGACCCAGTACTTC. Translating gives CATSITGGSGRAVETQYF. The chain joins TRBV15 to TRBJ2-5; 11 bases are shared with TRBD2. CDR3 length equals 18 residues. CDR1 is LNHNV, CDR2 YYDKDF, per germline (reference sequence). V lost 4 bases to trimming and J lost 5 bases; unmatched junction nucleotides: 15.

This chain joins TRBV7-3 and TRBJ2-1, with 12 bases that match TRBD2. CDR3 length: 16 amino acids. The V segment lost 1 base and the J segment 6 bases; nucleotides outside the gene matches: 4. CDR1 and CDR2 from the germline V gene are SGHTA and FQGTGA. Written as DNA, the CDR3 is TGTGCCAGCAGCTTAAACAGACTAGCGGGAGCCAATGAGCAGTTCTTC. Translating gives CASSLNRLAGANEQFF. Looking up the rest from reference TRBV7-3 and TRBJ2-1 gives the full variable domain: GAGVSQTPSNKVTEKGKYVELRCDPISGHTALYWYRQSLGQGPEFLIYFQGTGAADDSGLPNDRFFAVRPEGSVSTLKIQRTERGDSAVYLCASSLNRLAGANEQFFGPGTRLTVL.

The CDR3 protein is CASKEGSGDNEQFF. As DNA, the CDR3 is TGCGCCAGCAAGGAGGGAAGTGGGGACAATGAGCAGTTCTTC. The J gene is TRBJ2-1, the V gene TRBV10-1, with D possibly TRBD2 on 6 matching bases. Trimming pared 7 bases from V and 5 bases from J, leaving 15 bases between. The CDR3 is 14 residues long. The germline gives CDR1 WNHNN, CDR2 SYGVQD (reference sequence).

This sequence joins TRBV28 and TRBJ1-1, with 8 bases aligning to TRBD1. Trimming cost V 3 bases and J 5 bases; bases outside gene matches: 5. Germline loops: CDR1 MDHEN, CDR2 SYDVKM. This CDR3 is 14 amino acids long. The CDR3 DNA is TGTGCCAGCAGTTTGGCAGGGGGCATGACTGAAGCTTTCTTT. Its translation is CASSLAGGMTEAFF. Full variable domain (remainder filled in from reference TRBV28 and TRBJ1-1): DVKVTQSSRYLVKRTGEKVFLECVQDMDHENMFWYRQDPGLGLRLIYFSYDVKMKEKGDIPEGYSVSREKKERFSLILESASTNQTSMYLCASSLAGGMTEAFFGQGTRLTVV.

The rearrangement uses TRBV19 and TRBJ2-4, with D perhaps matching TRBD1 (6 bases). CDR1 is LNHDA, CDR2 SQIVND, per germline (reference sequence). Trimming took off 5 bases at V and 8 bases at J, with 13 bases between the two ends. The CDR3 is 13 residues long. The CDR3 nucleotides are TGTGCCAGTAGTTCAGGGGCGGAGGACATTCAGTACTTC. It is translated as CASSSGAEDIQYF.

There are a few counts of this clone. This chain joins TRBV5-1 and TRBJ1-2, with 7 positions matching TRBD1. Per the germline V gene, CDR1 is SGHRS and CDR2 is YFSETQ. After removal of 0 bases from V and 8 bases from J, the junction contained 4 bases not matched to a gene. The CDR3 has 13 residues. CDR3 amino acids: CASSLDSGGGYTF. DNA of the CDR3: TGCGCCAGCAGCTTGGATTCAGGGGGAGGCTACACCTTC.

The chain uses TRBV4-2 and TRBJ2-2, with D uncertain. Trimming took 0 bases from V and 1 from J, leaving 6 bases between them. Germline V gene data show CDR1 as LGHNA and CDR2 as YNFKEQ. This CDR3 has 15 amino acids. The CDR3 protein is CASSQDPGNTGELFF. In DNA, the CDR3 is TGTGCCAGCAGCCAAGATCCCGGGAACACCGGGGAGCTGTTTTTT.

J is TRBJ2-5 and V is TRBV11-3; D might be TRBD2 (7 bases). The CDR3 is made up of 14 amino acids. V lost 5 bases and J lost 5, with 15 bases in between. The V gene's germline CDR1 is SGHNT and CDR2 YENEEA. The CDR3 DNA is TGTGCCAGCAGCCTTGGGGGGGGCGAGGAGACCCAGTACTTC. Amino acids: CASSLGGGEETQYF.

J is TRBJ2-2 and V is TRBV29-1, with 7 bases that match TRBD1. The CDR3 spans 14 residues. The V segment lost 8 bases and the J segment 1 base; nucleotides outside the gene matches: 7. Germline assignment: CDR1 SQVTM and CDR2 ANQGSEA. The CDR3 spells CSIAHRGNTGELFF. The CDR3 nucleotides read TGCAGCATAGCACACAGGGGGAACACCGGGGAGCTGTTTTTT.

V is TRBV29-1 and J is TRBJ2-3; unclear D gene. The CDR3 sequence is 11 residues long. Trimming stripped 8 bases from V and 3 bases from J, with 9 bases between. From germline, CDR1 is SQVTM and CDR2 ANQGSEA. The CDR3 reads CSIVPTDTQYF. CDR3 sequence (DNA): TGCAGCATCGTGCCAACAGATACGCAGTATTTT.

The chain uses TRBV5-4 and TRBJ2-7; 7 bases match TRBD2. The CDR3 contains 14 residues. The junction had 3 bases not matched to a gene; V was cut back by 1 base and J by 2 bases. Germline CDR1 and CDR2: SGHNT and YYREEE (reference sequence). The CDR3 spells CASSLKRGAYEQYF. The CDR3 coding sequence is TGTGCCAGCAGCTTGAAACGGGGGGCCTACGAGCAGTACTTC. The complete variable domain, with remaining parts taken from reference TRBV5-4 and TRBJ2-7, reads ETGVTQSPTHLIKTRGQQVTLRCSSQSGHNTVSWYQQALGQGPQFIFQYYREEENGRGNFPPRFSGLQFPNYSSELNVNALELDDSALYLCASSLKRGAYEQYFGPGTRLTVT.

In DNA, the CDR3 is TGTGCCAGCAGCCCCAGGCCAGGGGGGGGAAACACTGAAGCTTTCTTT. Protein product: CASSPRPGGGNTEAFF. The chain is built from TRBV9 and TRBJ1-1; the match to TRBD1 covers 7 bases. The germline V gene encodes CDR1 SGDLS and CDR2 YYNGEE. With V trimmed by 4 bases and J by 2 bases, 11 bases remained unmatched. The CDR3 contains 16 residues.

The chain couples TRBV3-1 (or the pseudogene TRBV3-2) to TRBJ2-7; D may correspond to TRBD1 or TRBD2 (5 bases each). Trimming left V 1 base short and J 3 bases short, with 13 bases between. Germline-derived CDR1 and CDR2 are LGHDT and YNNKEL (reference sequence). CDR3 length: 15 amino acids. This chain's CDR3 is CASSQGGTRVYEQYF. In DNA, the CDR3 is TGTGCCAGCAGCCAAGGAGGGACCAGGGTCTACGAGCAGTACTTC.

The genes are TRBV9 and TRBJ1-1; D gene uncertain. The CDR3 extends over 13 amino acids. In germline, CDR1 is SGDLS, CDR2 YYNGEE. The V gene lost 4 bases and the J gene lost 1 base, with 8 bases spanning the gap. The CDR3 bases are TGTGCCAGCAGCTCTCTGGGGAACACTGAAGCTTTCTTT. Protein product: CASSSLGNTEAFF.

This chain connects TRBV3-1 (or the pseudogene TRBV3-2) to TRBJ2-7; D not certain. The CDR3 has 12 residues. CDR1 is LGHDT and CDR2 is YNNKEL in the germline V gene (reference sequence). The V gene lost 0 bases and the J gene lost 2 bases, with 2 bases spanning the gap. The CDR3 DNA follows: TGTGCCAGCAGCCAAGATCCCTACGAGCAGTACTTC. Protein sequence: CASSQDPYEQYF.

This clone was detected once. The CDR3 DNA reads TGTGCCAGCAGCTCAACGGCATCGAACACTGAAGCTTTCTTT. As protein: CASSSTASNTEAFF. The V and J genes are TRBV9 and TRBJ1-1, with no clear D. Germline CDR1 reads SGDLS; CDR2 reads YYNGEE. The CDR3 spans 14 residues. Trimming left V 4 bases short and J 1 base short, with 11 bases between. The full variable domain, with the rest looked up from reference TRBV9 and TRBJ1-1, is DSGVTQTPKHLITATGQRVTLRCSPRSGDLSVYWYQQSLDQGLQFLIQYYNGEERAKGNILERFSAQQFPDLHSELNLSSLELGDSALYFCASSSTASNTEAFFGQGTRLTVV.

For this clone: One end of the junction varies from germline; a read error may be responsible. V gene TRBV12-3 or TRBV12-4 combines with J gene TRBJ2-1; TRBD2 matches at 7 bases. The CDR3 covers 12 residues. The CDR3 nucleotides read TGTGCCAGCAGTTTAGCACGGCGGGAGAAGGTCTTC. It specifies CASSLARREKVF.

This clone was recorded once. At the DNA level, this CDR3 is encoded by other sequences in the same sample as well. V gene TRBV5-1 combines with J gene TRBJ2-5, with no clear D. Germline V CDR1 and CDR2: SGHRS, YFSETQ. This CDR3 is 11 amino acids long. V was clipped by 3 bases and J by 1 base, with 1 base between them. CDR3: CASSSQETQYF. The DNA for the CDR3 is TGCGCCAGCAGCTCCCAAGAGACCCAGTACTTC.

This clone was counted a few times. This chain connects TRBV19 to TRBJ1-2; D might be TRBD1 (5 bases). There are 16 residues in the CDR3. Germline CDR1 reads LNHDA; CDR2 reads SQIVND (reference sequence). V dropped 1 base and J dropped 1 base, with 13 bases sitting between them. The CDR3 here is CASSIGGNALNYGYTF. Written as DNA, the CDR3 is TGTGCCAGTAGTATAGGGGGCAATGCCCTTAACTATGGCTACACCTTC.

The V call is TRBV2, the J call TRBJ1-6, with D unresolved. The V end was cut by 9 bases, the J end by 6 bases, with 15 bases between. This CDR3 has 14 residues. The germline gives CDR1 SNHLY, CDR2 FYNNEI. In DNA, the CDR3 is TGTGCCAGGAAGCCCCCGGCCTCTAATTCACCCCTCCACTTT. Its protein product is CARKPPASNSPLHF.

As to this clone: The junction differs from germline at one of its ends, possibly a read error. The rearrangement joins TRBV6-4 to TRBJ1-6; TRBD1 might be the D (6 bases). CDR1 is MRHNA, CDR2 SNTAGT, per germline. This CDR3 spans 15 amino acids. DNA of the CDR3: TGTGCCAGCAGACTACAGGGTTCCTTTAATTCACCCCTCCACTTT. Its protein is CASRLQGSFNSPLHF.

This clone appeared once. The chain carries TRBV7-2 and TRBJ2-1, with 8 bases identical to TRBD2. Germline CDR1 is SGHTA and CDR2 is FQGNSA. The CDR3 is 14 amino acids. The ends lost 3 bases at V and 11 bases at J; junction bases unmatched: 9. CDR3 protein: CASSFLVAGTKQFF. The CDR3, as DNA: TGTGCCAGCAGCTTTTTGGTAGCGGGAACAAAGCAGTTCTTC.

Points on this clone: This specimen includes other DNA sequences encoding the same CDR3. CDR3 sequence reads: CASSSRLYEQYF. The CDR3 bases are TGTGCCAGCAGTTCCCGACTCTACGAGCAGTACTTC. The V gene is TRBV27, the J gene TRBJ2-7, with D unclear. The ends were cut back, 4 bases at V and 3 bases at J, with 7 bases in the middle. The germline V gene encodes CDR1 MNHEY and CDR2 SMNVEV (reference sequence). The CDR3 runs 12 residues.

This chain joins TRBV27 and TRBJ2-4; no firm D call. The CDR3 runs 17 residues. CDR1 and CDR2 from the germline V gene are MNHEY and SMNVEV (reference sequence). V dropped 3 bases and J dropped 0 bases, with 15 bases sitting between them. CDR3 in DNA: TGTGCCAGCAGTTTCCGGAGCGCGACACTAGCCAAAAACATTCAGTACTTC. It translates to CASSFRSATLAKNIQYF.

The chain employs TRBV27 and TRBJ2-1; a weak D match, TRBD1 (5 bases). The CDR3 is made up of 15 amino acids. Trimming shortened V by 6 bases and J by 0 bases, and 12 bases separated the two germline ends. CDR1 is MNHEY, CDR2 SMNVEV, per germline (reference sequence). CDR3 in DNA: TGTGCCAGCAGCGCAGGGTCAAGCTCCTACAATGAGCAGTTCTTC. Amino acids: CASSAGSSSYNEQFF.

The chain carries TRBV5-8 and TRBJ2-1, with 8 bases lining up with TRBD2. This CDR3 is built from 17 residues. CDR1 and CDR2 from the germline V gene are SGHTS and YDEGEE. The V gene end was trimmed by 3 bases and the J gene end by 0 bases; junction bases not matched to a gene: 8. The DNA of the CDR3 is TGTGCCAGCAGCTCCCCGACTAGCGCAAGCTCCTACAATGAGCAGTTCTTC. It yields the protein CASSSPTSASSYNEQFF.

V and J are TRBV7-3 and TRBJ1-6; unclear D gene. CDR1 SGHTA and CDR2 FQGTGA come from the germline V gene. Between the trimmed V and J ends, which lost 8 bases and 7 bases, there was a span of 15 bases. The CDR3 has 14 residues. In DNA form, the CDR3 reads TGTGCCAGCTCATCCCGGGTGGGGAATTCACCCCTCCACTTT. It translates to CASSSRVGNSPLHF.

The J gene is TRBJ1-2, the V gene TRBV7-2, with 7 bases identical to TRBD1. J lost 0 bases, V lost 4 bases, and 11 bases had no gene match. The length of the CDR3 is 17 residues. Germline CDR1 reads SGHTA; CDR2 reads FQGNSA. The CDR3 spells CASSSSGTVKANYGYTF. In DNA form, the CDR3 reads TGTGCCAGCAGCTCCTCCGGGACAGTGAAAGCTAACTATGGCTACACCTTC.